This TCR beta chain is drawn from a study of T cell repertoires in cytomegalovirus infection. Study-level information: Public signatures in TCR beta pointed to CMV infection and matching HLA type. Findings and limits, study-wide: Using cumulative public TCR beta family frequency, the authors identified those who carried CMV together with the relevant HLA. The study found HLA-C-restricted CMV-specific TCR beta clonotypes dominating the ex vivo response.

TCRdb used MiXCR to reprocess the reads, holding one entry per CDR3 protein. The sample carries about 600,000 distinct CDR3 sequences, approximately 25% recorded once. This clonotype has just a few counts. Its antigen remains unidentified. CDR1 DFQATT and CDR2 SNEGSKA come from the germline V gene (reference sequence). With 2 bases removed from V and 8 bases from J, the gap between germline ends came to 13 bases. The CDR3 covers 13 residues. Source material: CD8+ T cells from PBMCs. The chain employs TRBV20-1 and TRBJ2-1, with D perhaps being TRBD1 or TRBD2 (5 bases each). The receptor comes from a human donor in good health (CMV status not recorded). Some clones in this sample may be carry-over from other donors' samples. The CDR3 bases are TGCAGTGCTAGATCGGGGCCGTGGGATGAGCAGTTCTTC. Translation: CSARSGPWDEQFF.